The sequence of this TCR beta chain was determined in a study of T cell changes during pregnancy in multiple sclerosis. Method: immunoSEQ multiplex PCR; TCRdb's copy keeps in-frame clones and lacks some. The sample gives 35,000 to 45,000 clones, approximately 93% of which show up once; approximately 8.6% is in the top ten. In germline, CDR1 is SGDLS, CDR2 YYNGEE. The ends lost 3 bases at V and 8 bases at J; junction bases unmatched: 5. CDR3 length: 13 residues. The sequence derives from a female donor with multiple sclerosis, enrolled in a pregnancy study. This chain joins TRBV9 and TRBJ1-2, with 9 bases matching TRBD1. The sequenced sample was CD8+ T cells from peripheral blood mononuclear cells, obtained in the third trimester of pregnancy. The CDR3 loop reads CASSGWTGEGYTF. The CDR3 nucleotides read TGTGCCAGCAGCGGATGGACAGGGGAAGGCTACACCTTC.